Below are 5 T cell receptor beta chains sequenced from a single sample in a study of blood T cell repertoires in COVID-19. Sequencing was performed with immunoSEQ multiplex PCR; in TCRdb, only in-frame clones are kept and a portion is missing. The sample yields some 330,000 clones, about 90% seen once. The sample taken for sequencing was PBMCs or T cells enriched from blood (not recorded which). The receptors shown here come from a man aged 40-50 years in a cohort exposed to, infected with or recovered from COVID-19 (not recorded which).

Written as DNA, the CDR3 is TGTGCCAGCAGTGAATATGAGGTTCGCTCTAGCGGCACCATATATTTT. It is translated as CASSEYEVRSSGTIYF. The chain carries TRBV6-1 and TRBJ1-3, with no clear D. V lost 2 bases and J lost 9, with 20 bases in between. The CDR3 consists of 16 residues. Germline CDR1 reads MNHNS; CDR2 reads SASEGT.

The rearrangement links TRBV6-6 to TRBJ2-1, with TRBD2 matching over 8 bases. V gave up 6 bases and J gave up 0 bases; unmatched junction bases: 7. Per the germline V gene, CDR1 is MNHNY and CDR2 is SVGAGI (reference sequence). This CDR3 is built from 16 residues. The CDR3 region has the DNA TGTGCCAGCAGCCTCCTAGCGGGTCTCTCCTACAATGAGCAGTTCTTC. Encoded protein: CASSLLAGLSYNEQFF.

V and J are TRBV6-2 or TRBV6-3 and TRBJ2-1; 11 nucleotides match TRBD2. V was clipped by 2 bases and J by 9 bases; unmatched bases: 6. The germline gives CDR1 MNHEY, CDR2 SVGEGT. The CDR3 sequence is 15 residues long. CDR3 coding DNA: TGTGCCAGCAGTTACAAGTTAGCGGGAGGGCTTGAGCAGTTCTTC. Translated, it gives CASSYKLAGGLEQFF.

The gene calls are TRBV3-1 (or the pseudogene TRBV3-2) and TRBJ2-3; 10 bases align to TRBD2. J gave up 2 bases and V 3 bases, and 5 bases lay outside the gene matches. The CDR3 covers 16 residues. The germline CDR1 and CDR2 sequences are LGHDT and YNNKEL (reference sequence). This CDR3 reads CASSQGTSEHTDTQYF. The CDR3 DNA reads TGTGCCAGCAGCCAGGGGACTAGCGAGCACACAGATACGCAGTATTTT.

This clone showed up just once. The germline gene is not matched at one end of the junction; a read error may be the cause. This sequence joins TRBV16 and TRBJ2-7; TRBD1 matches 7 bases. CDR3 length equals 12 residues. Germline loops: CDR1 KGHSY, CDR2 FQNENV. The CDR3 region has the DNA TGTGCCAGCAGCCAATCGTCGGGACAGCTTAACTTC. Protein: CASSQSSGQLNF.